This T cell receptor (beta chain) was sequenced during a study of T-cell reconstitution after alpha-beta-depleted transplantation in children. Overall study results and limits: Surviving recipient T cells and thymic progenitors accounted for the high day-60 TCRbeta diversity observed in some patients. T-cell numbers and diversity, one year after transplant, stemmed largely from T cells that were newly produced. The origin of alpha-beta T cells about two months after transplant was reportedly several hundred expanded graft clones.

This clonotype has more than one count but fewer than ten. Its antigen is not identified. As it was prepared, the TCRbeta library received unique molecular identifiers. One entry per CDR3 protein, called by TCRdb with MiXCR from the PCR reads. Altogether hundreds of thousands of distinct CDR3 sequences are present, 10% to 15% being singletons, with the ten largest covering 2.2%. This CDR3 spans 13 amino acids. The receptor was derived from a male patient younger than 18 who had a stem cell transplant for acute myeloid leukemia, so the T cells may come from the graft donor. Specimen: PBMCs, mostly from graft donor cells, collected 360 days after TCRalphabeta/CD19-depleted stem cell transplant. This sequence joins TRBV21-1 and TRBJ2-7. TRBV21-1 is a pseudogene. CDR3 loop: CASGLNLPSEQYF. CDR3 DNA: TGTGCCAGCGGGCTGAATCTGCCGTCCGAGCAGTACTTC.